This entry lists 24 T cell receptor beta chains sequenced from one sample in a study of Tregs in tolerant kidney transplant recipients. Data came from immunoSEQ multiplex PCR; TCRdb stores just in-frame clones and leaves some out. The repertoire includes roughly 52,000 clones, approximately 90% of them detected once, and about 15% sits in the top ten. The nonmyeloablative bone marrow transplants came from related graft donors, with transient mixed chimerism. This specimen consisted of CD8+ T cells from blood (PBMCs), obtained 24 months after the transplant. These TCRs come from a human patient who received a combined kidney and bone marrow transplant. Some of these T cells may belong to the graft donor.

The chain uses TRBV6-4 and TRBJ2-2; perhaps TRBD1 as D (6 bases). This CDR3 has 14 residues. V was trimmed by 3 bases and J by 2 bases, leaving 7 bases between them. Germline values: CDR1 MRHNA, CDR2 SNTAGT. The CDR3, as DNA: TGTGCCAGCAGTGAGGGACAAAACACCGGGGAGCTGTTTTTT. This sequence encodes CASSEGQNTGELFF.

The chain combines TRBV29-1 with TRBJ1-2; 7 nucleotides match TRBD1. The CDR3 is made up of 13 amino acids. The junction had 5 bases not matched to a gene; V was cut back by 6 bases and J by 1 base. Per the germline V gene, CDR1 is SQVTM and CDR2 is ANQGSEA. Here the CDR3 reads CSVPRDSNYGYTF. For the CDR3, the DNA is TGCAGCGTCCCACGGGACAGTAACTATGGCTACACCTTC. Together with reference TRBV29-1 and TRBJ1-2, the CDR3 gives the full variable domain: SAVISQKPSRDICQRGTSLTIQCQVDSQVTMMFWYRQQPGQSLTLIATANQGSEATYESGFVIDKFPISRPNLTFSTLTVSNMSPEDSSIYLCSVPRDSNYGYTFGSGTRLTVV.

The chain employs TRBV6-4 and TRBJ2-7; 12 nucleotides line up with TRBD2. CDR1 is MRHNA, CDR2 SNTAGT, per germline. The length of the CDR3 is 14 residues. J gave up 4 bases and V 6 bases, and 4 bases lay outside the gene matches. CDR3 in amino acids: CASRLAGGAYEQYF. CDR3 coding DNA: TGTGCCAGCAGACTAGCGGGGGGAGCTTACGAGCAGTACTTC.

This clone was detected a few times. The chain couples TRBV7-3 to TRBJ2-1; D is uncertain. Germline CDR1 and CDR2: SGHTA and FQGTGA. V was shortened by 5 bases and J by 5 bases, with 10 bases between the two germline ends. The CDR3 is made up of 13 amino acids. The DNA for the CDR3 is TGTGCCAGCAGCGACATTCTTAACAATGAGCAGTTCTTC. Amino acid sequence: CASSDILNNEQFF.

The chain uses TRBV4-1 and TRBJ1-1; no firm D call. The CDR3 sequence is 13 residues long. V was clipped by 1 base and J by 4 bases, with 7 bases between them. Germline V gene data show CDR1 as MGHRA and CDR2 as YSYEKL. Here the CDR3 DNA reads TGCGCCAGCAGCCAAGGGGCGGGCACTGAAGCTTTCTTT. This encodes CASSQGAGTEAFF.

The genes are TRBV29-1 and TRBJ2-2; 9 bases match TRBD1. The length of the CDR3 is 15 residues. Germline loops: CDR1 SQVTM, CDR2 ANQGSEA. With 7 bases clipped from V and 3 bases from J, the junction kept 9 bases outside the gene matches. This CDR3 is CSASRGQGDTGELFF. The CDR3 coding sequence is TGCAGCGCATCTCGGGGACAGGGAGACACCGGGGAGCTGTTTTTT.

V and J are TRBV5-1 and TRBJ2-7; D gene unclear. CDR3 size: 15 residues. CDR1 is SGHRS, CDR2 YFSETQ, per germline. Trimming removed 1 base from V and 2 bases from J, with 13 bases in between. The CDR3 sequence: CASSLSGTEPYEQYF. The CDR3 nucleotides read TGCGCCAGCAGCTTGTCCGGTACAGAGCCCTACGAGCAGTACTTC.

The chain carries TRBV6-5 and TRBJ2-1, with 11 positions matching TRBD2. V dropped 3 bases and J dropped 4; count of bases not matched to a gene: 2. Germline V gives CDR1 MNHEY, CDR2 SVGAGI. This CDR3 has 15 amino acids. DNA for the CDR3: TGTGCCAGCAGTTATGGGACTAGCGGATACAATGAGCAGTTCTTC. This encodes CASSYGTSGYNEQFF.

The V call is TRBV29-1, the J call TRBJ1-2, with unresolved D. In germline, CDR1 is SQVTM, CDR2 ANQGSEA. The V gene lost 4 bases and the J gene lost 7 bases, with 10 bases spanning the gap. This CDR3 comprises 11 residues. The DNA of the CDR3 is TGCAGCGTTGGAAAGGGAGGTGGCTACACCTTC. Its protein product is CSVGKGGGYTF.

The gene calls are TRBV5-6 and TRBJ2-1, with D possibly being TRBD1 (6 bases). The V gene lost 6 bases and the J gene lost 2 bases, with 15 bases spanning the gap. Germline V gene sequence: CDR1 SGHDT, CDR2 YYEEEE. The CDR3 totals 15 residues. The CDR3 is CASTQLAGAYNEQFF. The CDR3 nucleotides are TGTGCCAGCACCCAGTTAGCAGGGGCCTACAATGAGCAGTTCTTC.

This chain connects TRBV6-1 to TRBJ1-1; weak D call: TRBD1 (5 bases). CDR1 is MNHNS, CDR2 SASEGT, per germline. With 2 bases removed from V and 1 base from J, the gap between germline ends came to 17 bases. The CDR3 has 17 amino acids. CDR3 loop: CASSELRDSYTNTEAFF. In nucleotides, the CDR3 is TGTGCCAGCAGTGAATTGCGGGACTCATATACGAACACTGAAGCTTTCTTT.

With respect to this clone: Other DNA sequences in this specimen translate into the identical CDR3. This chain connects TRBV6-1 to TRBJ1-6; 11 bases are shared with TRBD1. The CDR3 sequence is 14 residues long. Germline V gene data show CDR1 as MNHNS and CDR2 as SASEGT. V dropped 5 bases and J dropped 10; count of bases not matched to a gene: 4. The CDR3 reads CASSSDRGLSPLHF. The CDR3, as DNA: TGTGCCAGCAGTTCGGACAGGGGGCTATCACCCCTCCACTTT.

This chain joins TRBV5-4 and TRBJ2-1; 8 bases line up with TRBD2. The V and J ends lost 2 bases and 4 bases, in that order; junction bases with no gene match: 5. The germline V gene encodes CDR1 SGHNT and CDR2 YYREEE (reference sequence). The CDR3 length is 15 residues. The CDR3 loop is CASSFEAGAYNEQFF. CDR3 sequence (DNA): TGTGCCAGCAGCTTTGAAGCGGGAGCATACAATGAGCAGTTCTTC.

CDR3 coding DNA: TGTGCCAGCAGTTTGGAACAGCAGATCTACGAGCAGTACTTC. It codes for CASSLEQQIYEQYF. V usage is TRBV28 and J usage is TRBJ2-7; no clear D gene. CDR1 and CDR2 (germline): MDHEN, SYDVKM. This CDR3 has 14 residues. With 3 bases removed from V and 3 bases from J, the gap between germline ends came to 12 bases.

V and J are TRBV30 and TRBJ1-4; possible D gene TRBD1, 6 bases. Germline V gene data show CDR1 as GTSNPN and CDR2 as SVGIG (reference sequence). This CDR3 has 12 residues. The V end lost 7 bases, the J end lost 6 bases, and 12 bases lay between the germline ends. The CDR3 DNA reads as TGTGCCTTACAGGGCTGGGATGAAAAACTGTTTTTT. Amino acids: CALQGWDEKLFF.

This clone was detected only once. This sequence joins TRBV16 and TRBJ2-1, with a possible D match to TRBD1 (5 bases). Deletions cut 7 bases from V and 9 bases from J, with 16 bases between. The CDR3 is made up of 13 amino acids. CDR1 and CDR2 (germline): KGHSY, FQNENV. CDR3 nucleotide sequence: TGTGCCAGCATCCAGGGCCTCCCCGGTGAGCAGTTCTTC. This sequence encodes CASIQGLPGEQFF.

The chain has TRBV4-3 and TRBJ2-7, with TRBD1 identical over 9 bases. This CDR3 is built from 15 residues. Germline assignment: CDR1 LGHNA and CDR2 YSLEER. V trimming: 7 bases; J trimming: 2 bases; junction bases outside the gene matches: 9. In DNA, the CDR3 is TGCGCCAGCACTCAAGGGACAGGGATCCCCTACGAGCAGTACTTC. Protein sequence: CASTQGTGIPYEQYF.

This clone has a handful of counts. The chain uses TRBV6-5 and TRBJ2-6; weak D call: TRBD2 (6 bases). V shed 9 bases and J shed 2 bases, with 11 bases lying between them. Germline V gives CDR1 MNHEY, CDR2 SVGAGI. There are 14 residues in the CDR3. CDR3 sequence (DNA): TGTGCCAGTAACGCGGGAACTGGGGCCAACGTCCTGACTTTC. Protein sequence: CASNAGTGANVLTF.

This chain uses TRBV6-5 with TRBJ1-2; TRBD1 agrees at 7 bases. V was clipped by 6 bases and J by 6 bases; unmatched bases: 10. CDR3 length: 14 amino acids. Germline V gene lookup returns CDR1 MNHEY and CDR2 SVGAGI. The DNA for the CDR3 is TGTGCCAGCAGCCACCCGACAGGGCCTCATGGCTACACCTTC. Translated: CASSHPTGPHGYTF.

The CDR3 here is CASSYSFYEQYF. The CDR3 DNA sequence: TGTGCCAGCAGTTACTCGTTTTACGAGCAGTACTTC. The chain is built from TRBV6-6 and TRBJ2-5, with D unclear. The J call may be in error: the DNA end matches TRBJ2-7 better. Germline V gene data show CDR1 as MNHNY and CDR2 as SVGAGI (reference sequence). There are 12 residues in the CDR3.

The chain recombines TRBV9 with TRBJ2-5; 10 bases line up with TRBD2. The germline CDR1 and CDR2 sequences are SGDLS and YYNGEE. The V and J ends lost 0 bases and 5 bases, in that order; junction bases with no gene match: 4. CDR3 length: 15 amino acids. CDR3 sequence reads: CASSVGSGGLETQYF. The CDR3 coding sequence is TGTGCCAGCAGCGTAGGTAGCGGGGGGTTGGAGACCCAGTACTTC.

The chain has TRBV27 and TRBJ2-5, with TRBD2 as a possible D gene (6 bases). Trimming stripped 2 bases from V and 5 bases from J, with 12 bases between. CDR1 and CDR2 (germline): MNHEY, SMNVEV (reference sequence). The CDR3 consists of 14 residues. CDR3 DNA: TGTGCCAGCAGTTTAGGAGGGGTTCCCGAGACCCAGTACTTC. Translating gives CASSLGGVPETQYF.

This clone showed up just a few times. DNA for the CDR3: TGTGCCAGCAGCTTCTACACCGGGGAGCTGTTTTTT. Its protein is CASSFYTGELFF. This sequence joins TRBV27 and TRBJ2-2; unclear D gene. The CDR3 is 12 amino acids. Trimming removed 6 bases from V and 3 bases from J, with 5 bases in between. The germline gives CDR1 MNHEY, CDR2 SMNVEV (reference sequence).

The CDR3 nucleotides are TGTGCCAGCAGCGTCCGCCCCGAAGCTAGTTACGAGCAGTACTTC. Its translation: CASSVRPEASYEQYF. The chain recombines TRBV9 with TRBJ2-7; unclear D gene. Germline values: CDR1 SGDLS, CDR2 YYNGEE. The CDR3 loop spans 15 amino acids. Trimming took 2 bases from V and 4 from J, leaving 16 bases between them.